The clone carrying this T cell receptor beta chain was seen only a few times. What it recognizes is unknown. The sample is drawn from a study of post-analysis software for immune sequencing data. Study-wide results and caveats: About five TRBV segments appeared more often in patients than in controls, and TRBV5-6, TRBV5-1 and TRBV20-1 were among these.

Unique-molecular-identifier-tagged TCR beta cDNA libraries were used. TCRdb reanalysed the PCR reads using MiXCR and keeps one entry per CDR3 protein. The top ten hold about 0.5% of the sample, which has hundreds of thousands of distinct CDR3 sequences, 30% seen once. Per germline, CDR1 SGHAT and CDR2 FQNNGV. The CDR3 length is 15 residues. V shed 5 bases and J shed 5 bases, with 19 bases lying between them. The gene calls are TRBV11-2 and TRBJ2-7, with TRBD2 as a possible D gene (6 bases). The sequence came from a girl aged 10-17 years with multiple sclerosis. The specimen was blood. This CDR3 reads CASSPQPSVGHEQYF. CDR3 nucleotide sequence: TGTGCCAGCAGCCCGCAACCTAGCGTCGGCCACGAGCAGTACTTC.